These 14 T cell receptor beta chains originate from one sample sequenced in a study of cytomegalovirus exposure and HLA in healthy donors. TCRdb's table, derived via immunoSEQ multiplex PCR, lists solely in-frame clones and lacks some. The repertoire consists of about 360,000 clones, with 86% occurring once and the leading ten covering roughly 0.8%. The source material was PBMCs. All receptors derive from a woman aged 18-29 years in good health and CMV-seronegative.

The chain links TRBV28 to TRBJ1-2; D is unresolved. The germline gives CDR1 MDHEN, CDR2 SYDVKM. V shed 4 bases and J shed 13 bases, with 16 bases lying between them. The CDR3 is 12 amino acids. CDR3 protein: CASSSSGRECTF. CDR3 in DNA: TGTGCCAGCAGTTCCTCCGGGCGGGAGTGCACCTTC.

DNA for the CDR3: TGCGCCAGCAGCTTGAAGGGGGGGCAGCCCCAGCATTTT. As protein: CASSLKGGQPQHF. The chain is built from TRBV5-1 and TRBJ1-5, with D tentatively TRBD1 (6 bases). V lost 1 base and J lost 7, with 9 bases in between. The CDR3 length is 13 residues. Germline V gives CDR1 SGHRS, CDR2 YFSETQ.

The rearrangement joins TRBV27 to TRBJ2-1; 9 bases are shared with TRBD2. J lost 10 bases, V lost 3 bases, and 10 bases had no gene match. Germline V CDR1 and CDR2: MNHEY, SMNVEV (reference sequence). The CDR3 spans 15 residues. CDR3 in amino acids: CASSFELAGPSEQFF. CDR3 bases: TGTGCCAGCAGTTTTGAGCTAGCGGGGCCGAGCGAGCAGTTCTTC.

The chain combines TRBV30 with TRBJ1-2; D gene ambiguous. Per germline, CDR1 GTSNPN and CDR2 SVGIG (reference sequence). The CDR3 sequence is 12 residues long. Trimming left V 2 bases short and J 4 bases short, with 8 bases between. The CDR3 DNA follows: TGTGCCTGGAGTAGACGAGGCTATGGCTACACCTTC. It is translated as CAWSRRGYGYTF.

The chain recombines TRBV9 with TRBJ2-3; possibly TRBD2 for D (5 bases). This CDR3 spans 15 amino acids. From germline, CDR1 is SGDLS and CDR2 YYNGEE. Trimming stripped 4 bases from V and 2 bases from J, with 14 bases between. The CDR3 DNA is TGTGCCAGCAGCCCAGGACTGTGGGACACAGATACGCAGTATTTT. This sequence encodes CASSPGLWDTDTQYF.

CDR3: CASSQVKTGASYEQYF. In DNA, the CDR3 is TGCGCCAGCAGCCAAGTTAAGACAGGGGCATCCTACGAGCAGTACTTC. The chain employs TRBV4-1 and TRBJ2-7; TRBD1 aligns across 8 bases. Trimming removed 1 base from V and 1 base from J; junction bases left unmatched: 6. Germline V gene lookup returns CDR1 MGHRA and CDR2 YSYEKL. This CDR3 spans 16 amino acids.

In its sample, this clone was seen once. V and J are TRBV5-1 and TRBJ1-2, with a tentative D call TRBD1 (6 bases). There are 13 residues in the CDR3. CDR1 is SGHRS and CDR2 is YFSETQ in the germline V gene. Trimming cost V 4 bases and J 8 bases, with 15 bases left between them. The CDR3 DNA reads TGCGCCAGCAGCGTTACAGGGATACGAGGCTACACCTTC. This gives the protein CASSVTGIRGYTF.

In DNA, the CDR3 is TGTGCCAGCAGCCAGGGGGACATTGACGTCCTCCACTTT. Protein sequence: CASSQGDIDVLHF. V and J are TRBV5-4 and TRBJ1-6, with 7 bases aligning to TRBD1. There are 13 residues in the CDR3. Germline assignment: CDR1 SGHNT and CDR2 YYREEE (reference sequence). V lost 4 bases, J lost 15 bases, and 10 bases stayed unmatched.

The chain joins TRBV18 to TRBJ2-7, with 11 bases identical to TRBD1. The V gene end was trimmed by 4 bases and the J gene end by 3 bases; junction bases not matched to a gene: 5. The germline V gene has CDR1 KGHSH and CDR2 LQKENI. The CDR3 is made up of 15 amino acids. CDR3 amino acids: CASSLGQGGYYEQYF. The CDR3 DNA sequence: TGTGCCAGCTCACTGGGACAGGGGGGATACTACGAGCAGTACTTC.

This CDR3 reads CAISEGLVEQYF. CDR3 nucleotide sequence: TGTGCCATCAGTGAGGGGCTTGTCGAGCAGTACTTC. The V gene is TRBV10-3, the J gene TRBJ2-7; D not resolved. The CDR3 is made up of 12 amino acids. V shed 2 bases and J shed 6 bases, with 8 bases lying between them. Germline V CDR1 and CDR2: ENHRY, SYGVKD.

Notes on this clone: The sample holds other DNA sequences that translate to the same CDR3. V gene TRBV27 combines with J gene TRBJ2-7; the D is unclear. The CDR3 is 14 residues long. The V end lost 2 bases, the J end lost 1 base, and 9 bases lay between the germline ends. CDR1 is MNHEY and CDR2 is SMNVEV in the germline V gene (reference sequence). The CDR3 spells CASSLGRSSYEQYF. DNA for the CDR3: TGTGCCAGCAGTTTAGGCCGGAGTTCCTACGAGCAGTACTTC.

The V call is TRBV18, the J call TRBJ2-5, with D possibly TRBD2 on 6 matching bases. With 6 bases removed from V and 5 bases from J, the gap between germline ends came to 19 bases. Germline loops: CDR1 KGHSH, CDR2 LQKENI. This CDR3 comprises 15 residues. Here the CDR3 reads CASSGSGPHRETQYF. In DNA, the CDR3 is TGTGCCAGCTCCGGGAGTGGGCCACACCGGGAGACCCAGTACTTC.

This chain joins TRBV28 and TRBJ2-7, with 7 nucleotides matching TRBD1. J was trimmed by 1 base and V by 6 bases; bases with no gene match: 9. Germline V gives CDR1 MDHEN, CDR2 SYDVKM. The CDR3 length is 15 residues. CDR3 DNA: TGTGCCAGCAGGGAACAGGGGTGGCCTTCCTACGAGCAGTACTTC. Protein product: CASREQGWPSYEQYF. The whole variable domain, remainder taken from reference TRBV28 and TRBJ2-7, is DVKVTQSSRYLVKRTGEKVFLECVQDMDHENMFWYRQDPGLGLRLIYFSYDVKMKEKGDIPEGYSVSREKKERFSLILESASTNQTSMYLCASREQGWPSYEQYFGPGTRLTVT.

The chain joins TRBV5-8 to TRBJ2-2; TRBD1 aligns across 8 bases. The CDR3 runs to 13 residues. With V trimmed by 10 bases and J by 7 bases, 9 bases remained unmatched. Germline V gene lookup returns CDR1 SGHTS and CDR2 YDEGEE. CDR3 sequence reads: CALRDRSFGELFF. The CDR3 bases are TGTGCCCTCCGGGACAGGTCCTTCGGGGAGCTGTTTTTT.